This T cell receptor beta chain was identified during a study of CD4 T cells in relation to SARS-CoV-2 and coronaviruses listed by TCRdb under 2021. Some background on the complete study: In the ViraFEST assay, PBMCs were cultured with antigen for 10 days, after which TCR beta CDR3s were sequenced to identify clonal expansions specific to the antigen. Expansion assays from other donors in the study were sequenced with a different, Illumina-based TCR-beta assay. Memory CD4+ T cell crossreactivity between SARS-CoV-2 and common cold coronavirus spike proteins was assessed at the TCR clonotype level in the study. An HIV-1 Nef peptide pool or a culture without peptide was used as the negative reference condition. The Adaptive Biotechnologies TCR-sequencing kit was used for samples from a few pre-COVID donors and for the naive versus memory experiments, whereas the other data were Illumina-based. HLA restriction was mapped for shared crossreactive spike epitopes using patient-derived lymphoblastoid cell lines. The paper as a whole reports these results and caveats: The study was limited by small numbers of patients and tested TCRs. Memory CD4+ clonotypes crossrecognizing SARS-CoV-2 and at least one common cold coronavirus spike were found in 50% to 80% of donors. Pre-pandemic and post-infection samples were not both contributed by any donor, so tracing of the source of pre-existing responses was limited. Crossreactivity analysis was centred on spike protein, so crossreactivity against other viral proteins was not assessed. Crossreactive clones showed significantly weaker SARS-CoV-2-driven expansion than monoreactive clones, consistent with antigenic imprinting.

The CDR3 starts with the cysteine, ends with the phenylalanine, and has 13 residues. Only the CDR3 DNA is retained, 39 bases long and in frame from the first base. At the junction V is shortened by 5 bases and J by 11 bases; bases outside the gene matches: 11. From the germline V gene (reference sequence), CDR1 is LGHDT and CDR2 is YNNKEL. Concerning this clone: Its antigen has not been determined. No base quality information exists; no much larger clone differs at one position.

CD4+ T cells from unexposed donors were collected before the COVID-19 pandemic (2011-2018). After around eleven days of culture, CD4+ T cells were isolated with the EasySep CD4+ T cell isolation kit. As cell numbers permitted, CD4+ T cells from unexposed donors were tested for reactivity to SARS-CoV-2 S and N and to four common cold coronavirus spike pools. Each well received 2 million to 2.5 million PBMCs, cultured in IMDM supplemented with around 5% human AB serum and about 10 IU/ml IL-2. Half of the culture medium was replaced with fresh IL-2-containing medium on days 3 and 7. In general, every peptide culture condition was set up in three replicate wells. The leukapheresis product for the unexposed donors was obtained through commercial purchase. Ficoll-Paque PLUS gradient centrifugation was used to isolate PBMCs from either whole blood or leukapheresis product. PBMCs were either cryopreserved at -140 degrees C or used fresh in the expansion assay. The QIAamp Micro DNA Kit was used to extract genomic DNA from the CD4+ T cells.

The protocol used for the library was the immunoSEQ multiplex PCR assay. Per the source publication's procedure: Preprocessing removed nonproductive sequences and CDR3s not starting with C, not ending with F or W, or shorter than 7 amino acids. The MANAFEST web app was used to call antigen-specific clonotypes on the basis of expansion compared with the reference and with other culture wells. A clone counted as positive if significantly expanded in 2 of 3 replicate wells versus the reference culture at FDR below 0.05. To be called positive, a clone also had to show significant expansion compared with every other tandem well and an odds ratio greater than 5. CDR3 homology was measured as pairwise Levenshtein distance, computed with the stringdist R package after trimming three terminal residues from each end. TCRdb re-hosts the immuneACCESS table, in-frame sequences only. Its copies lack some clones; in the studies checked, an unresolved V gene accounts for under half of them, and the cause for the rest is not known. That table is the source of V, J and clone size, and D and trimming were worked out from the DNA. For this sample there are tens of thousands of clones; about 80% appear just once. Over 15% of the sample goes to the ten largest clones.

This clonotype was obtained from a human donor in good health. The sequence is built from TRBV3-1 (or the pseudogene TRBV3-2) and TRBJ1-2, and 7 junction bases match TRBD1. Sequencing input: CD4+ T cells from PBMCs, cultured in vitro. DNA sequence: TGTGCCAGCAGCGCCCGGGAGACAGGGCGTTACACCTTC. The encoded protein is CASSARETGRYTF.